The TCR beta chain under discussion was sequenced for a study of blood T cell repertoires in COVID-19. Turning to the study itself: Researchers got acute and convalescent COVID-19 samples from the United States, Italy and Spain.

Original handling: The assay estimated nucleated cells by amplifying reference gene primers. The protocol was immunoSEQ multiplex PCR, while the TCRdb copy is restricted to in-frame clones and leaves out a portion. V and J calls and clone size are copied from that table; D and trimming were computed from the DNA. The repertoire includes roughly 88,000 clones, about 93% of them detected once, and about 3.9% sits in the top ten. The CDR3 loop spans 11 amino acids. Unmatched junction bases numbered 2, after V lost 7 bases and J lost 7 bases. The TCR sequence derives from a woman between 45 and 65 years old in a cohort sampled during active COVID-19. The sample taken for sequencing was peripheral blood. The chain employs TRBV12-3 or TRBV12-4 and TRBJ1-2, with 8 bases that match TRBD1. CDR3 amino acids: CASTDRVGYTF. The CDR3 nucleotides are TGTGCCAGCACGGACAGGGTTGGCTACACCTTC.